The clone carrying this T cell receptor (beta chain) was observed a single time. In the authors' methods: Estimation of nucleated cell counts relied on the amplification of reference gene primers. TCRdb's table, derived via immunoSEQ multiplex PCR, lists solely in-frame clones and lacks some. V, J and clone size are those of that table, while D and trimming were read from the DNA. The table includes about 260,000 clones, more than 85% detected once. This sample was taken from a study of blood T cell repertoires in COVID-19. Overall study: The samples span acute and convalescent COVID-19 from the United States, Italy and Spain.

One Seattle source followed patients from active infection through their disease course. The specimen was peripheral blood. The sequence was obtained from a person aged 18-30 years with COVID-19, enrolled during active disease.

The CDR3 region has the DNA TGTGCCAGCAGTACGGCGGGTGAGCAGTACTTC. Residues: CASSTAGEQYF. V usage is TRBV2 and J usage is TRBJ2-7, with a possible D match to TRBD2 (5 bases). The V and J ends lost 5 bases and 7 bases respectively, with 9 bases between them. Germline loops: CDR1 SNHLY, CDR2 FYNNEI. The CDR3 is 11 amino acids.